This T cell receptor (beta chain) was identified in a study of molecular identifiers for immune sequencing clone quantification (dated by TCRdb to 2017 to 2018). Regarding the study in general: For a replicate experiment, RNA from around 20,000 or 99,000 naive CD8 T cells was divided into five aliquots, of which four were sequenced. CD8 T cells were used in a methods study to benchmark molecular-identifier clustering-based TCR repertoire sequencing (MIDCIRS) and TCR RNA copy counting.

On the study overall, not on this receptor specifically: Highly expanded clone sizes could be underestimated if identical TCR molecules share a barcode. Modeling indicated about 3 TCR RNA copies recovered per cell, compared with around 9.8 by digital PCR, which implies a capture efficiency of around 31%. In CMV-specific effector cells, clones with more than 20 RNA copies contained over 97% of molecules, whereas in naive cells such clones contained under 1% of molecules. When barcode sub-clustering was omitted, TCR diversity was inflated by chimeric consensus sequences, with chimeras reaching as high as 47%. Spiked-in Jurkat TCR RNA (approximately 10 copies' worth), which is not part of the donor repertoire, was contained in the naive libraries. Spiked-in Jurkat TCR RNA equal to a single cell's worth was reported to be detectable even within one million naive CD8 T cells.

Concerning this clonotype: Its antigen is still unknown. A much bigger clone sits one base away, suggesting this may be a read error. The conserved closing phenylalanine or tryptophan is absent in this CDR3, likely reflecting a read error.

Libraries of naive CD8 T cells were built from anywhere between about 17,000 and 1,000,000 sorted cells, with 10%, 30% or 50% of the purified RNA used. On a BD FACSAria II, naive CD8 T cells were FACS-sorted as CD8+CD4-CCR7+CD45RA+ and collected into RLT Plus buffer. Around 10 TCR copies' worth of Jurkat RNA were spiked into about 20,000-1,100,000 naive CD8 T cell samples to test detection sensitivity. CD8 T cells were enriched using RosetteSep CD8+ T Cell Enrichment Cocktail and Ficoll-Paque, and the enriched cells then underwent ACK red cell lysis. V is cut back by 11 bases and J by 13 bases, with 14 bases in the junction unmatched. The CDR3 region is 12 residues in length, termini included. The DNA shown is the 36-base CDR3, in frame from base 1. The germline V gene (reference sequence) supplies CDR1 LNHDA and CDR2 SQIVND. The library was made by PCR. The instrument given in TCRdb is NextSeq 500. Preparation of bulk TCR libraries followed a previously described approach, with the TCR primers listed in Table S5. Total RNA was purified with the Qiagen AllPrep DNA/RNA kit. Before analysis, reads from multiple sequencing runs of one library were combined. Per the source publication's procedure: Reads were retained only if their TCR constant sequence matched exactly, and those retained reads were trimmed to 150 nt and grouped according to their 12-nt molecular barcodes. Within each barcode group, reads were sub-clustered at a 15% Levenshtein threshold, and quality-weighted consensus sequences were built per RNA molecule. Non-functional sequences were discarded, and so were lower-count sequences lying one edit away from another sequence. Based on fitting two negative binomial distributions, any barcode sub-cluster with under 20% of the maximum read count was discarded. TCRdb reanalyzed the raw reads on its own, using fastp at Q25 for trimming and MiXCR for clone calling, and kept in-frame beta chains. Each record represents a unique CDR3 protein, reported with the most common genes and DNA among its rows. These V and J calls originate from TCRdb's pipeline instead of the authors' own analysis. The sample includes roughly 100,000 distinct CDR3 sequences, with 30% to 45% observed a single time. Around a tenth of the sample belongs to the ten largest clones.

The chain couples TRBV19 to TRBJ2-4, and 7 bases in between align with TRBD2. The receptor was isolated from a human donor in good health. Some libraries in this study had Jurkat cell RNA spiked in. The sample taken for sequencing was naive CD8+ T cells from blood, with Jurkat cell RNA spiked in. What this sample's cell subset or site label stands for: FACS-sorted CD8+CD4-CCR7+CD45RA+ naive T cells. This receptor carries the CDR3 CASQSDSTSQYL. The DNA sequence follows: TGTGCCTCCCAGTCCGACTCGACTAGCCAGTACCTC.